The subject of this entry is one TCR beta chain. Its antigen is unidentified. The authors distributed each subset's genomic DNA evenly over several immunoSEQ plates. Sequencing was performed with immunoSEQ multiplex PCR; in TCRdb, only in-frame clones are kept and a portion is missing. The sample yields just over 2,000,000 clones, over 85% seen once. This sample was included in a study of shared clonotypes between healthy human individuals. Positively selected for CCR7, the CD45RO-negative cells used as naive CD8 cells excluded terminally differentiated effector memory CD45RA+ cells. Study-wide results and limits: For sorted subsets, rarefaction showed incomplete sequencing despite large depth. In general, naive subsets displayed greater estimated richness than memory subsets did.

The V segment lost 5 bases and the J segment 5 bases; nucleotides outside the gene matches: 11. This CDR3 spans 17 amino acids. Looked up from germline, CDR1 is SEHNR and CDR2 is FQNEAQ (reference sequence). The V call is TRBV7-9, the J call TRBJ2-5; TRBD2 matches 13 bases. This clonotype was sampled from a man younger than 35 in good health. The source material was naive CD8+ T cells sorted from blood. CDR3 loop: CASSAPGTSGEPETQYF. CDR3 nucleotide sequence: TGTGCCAGCAGCGCCCCCGGGACTAGCGGGGAGCCGGAGACCCAGTACTTC.